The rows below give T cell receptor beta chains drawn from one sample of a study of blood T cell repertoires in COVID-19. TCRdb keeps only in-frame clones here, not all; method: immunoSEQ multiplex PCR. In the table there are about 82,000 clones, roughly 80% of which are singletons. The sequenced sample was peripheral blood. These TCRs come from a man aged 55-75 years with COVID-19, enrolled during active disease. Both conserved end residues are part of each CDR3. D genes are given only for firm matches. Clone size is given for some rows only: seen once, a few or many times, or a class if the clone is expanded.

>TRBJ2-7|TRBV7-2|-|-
CASSLQGHAGYEQYF
TGTGCCAGCAGCTTACAGGGGCACGCAGGGTACGAGCAGTACTTC
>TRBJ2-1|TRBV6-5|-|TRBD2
CASSLGLAVDNEQFF
TGTGCCAGCAGCCTAGGACTAGCGGTGGACAATGAGCAGTTCTTC
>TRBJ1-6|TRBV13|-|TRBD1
CASSLRQGWDSPLHF
TGTGCCAGCAGCCTACGACAGGGGTGGGATTCACCCCTCCACTTT
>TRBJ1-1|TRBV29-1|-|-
CSVEGGGRRNTEAFF
TGCAGCGTTGAAGGGGGGGGTCGGCGGAACACTGAAGCTTTCTTT
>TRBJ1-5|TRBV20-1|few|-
CSASLREGNQPQHF
TGCAGTGCTAGTTTACGAGAGGGCAATCAGCCCCAGCATTTT
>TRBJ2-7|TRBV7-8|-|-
CASSLAREYEQYF
TGTGCCAGCAGCTTAGCGAGGGAATACGAGCAGTACTTC
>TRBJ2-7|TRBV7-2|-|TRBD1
CASSLDQGARQYF
TGTGCCAGCAGCTTAGACCAGGGGGCGCGGCAGTACTTC
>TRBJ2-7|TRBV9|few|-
CASSSGTLYEQYF
TGTGCCAGCAGCTCGGGAACCCTCTACGAGCAGTACTTC
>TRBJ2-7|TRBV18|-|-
CASSPASSLYEQYF
TGTGCCAGCTCACCGGCCTCGTCCCTCTACGAGCAGTACTTC
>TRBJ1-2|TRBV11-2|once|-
CASTTAGVFYGYTF
TGTGCCAGCACCACGGCAGGGGTTTTCTATGGCTACACCTTC
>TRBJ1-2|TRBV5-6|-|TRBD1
CASSPGTGYGYTF
TGTGCCAGCAGCCCCGGGACAGGGTACGGCTACACCTTC
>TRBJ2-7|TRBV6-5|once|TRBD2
CASSPGLYEQYF
TGTGCCAGCAGCCCGGGACTATACGAGCAGTACTTC
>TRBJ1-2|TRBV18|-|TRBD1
CASSPLTGAYGYTF
TGTGCCAGCTCACCTTTAACAGGGGCCTATGGCTACACCTTC
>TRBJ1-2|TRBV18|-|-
CASSPQDSPYGYTF
TGTGCCAGCTCACCACAAGACAGCCCCTATGGCTACACCTTC
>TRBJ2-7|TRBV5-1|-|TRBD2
CASSWTLRSGSLNEQYF
TGCGCCAGCAGCTGGACGCTGAGAAGCGGGAGTCTCAACGAGCAGTACTTC
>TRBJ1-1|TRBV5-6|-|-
CASILGAGMTEAFF
TGTGCCAGCATCTTAGGGGCCGGTATGACTGAAGCTTTCTTT
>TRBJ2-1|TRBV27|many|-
CASSLRVAYNEQFF
TGTGCCAGCAGTTTGAGGGTGGCCTACAATGAGCAGTTCTTC
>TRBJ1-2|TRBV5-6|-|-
CASSLTGIAGYTF
TGTGCCAGCAGCTTGACAGGGATCGCTGGCTACACCTTC
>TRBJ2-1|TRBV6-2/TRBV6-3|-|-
CASSRRGEQFF
TGTGCCAGCAGCCGCCGAGGTGAGCAGTTCTTC
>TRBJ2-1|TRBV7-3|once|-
CASSSWFSSYNEQFF
TGTGCCAGCAGCTCTTGGTTTAGCTCCTACAATGAGCAGTTCTTC
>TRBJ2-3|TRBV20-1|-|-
CSASPGLASTDTQYF
TGCAGTGCTAGTCCGGGTCTTGCGAGCACAGATACGCAGTATTTT
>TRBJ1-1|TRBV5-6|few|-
CASSWGDTEAFF
TGTGCCAGCAGCTGGGGGGACACTGAAGCTTTCTTT
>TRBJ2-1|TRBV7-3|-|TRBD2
CASSLRAGAHEQFF
TGTGCCAGCAGCTTACGAGCGGGAGCCCATGAGCAGTTCTTC
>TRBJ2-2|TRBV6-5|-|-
CASSHYVQNTGELFF
TGTGCCAGCAGCCACTACGTGCAAAACACCGGGGAGCTGTTTTTT
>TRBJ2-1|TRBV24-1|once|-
CATSDLYNEQFF
TGTGCCACCAGTGATCTGTACAATGAGCAGTTCTTC
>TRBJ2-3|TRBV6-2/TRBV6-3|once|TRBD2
CASSYGAGAPDTQYF
TGTGCCAGCAGTTACGGTGCGGGAGCCCCAGATACGCAGTATTTT
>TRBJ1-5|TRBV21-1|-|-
CASSKVGEDSSNQPQHF
TGTGCCAGCAGCAAAGTCGGCGAGGACAGCAGCAATCAGCCCCAGCATTTT
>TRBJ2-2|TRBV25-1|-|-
CASTGLTKPGTGELFF
TGTGCCAGCACAGGTCTGACTAAGCCGGGGACCGGGGAGCTGTTTTTT
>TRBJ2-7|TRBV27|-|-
CASRGADNSYEQYF
TGTGCCAGCAGAGGAGCAGATAACTCCTACGAGCAGTACTTC
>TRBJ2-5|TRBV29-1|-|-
CSVLGGGRGETQYF
TGCAGCGTTCTTGGGGGCGGGAGAGGGGAGACCCAGTACTTC
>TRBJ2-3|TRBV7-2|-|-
CASSPEGRFTDTQYF
TGTGCCAGCAGCCCAGAGGGGAGGTTCACAGATACGCAGTATTTT
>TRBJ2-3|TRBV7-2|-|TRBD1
CASSLMGQMMTDTQYF
TGTGCCAGCAGCTTAATGGGACAGATGATGACAGATACGCAGTATTTT
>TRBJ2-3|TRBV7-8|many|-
CASSLRGGGTDTQYF
TGTGCCAGCAGCTTAAGGGGGGGCGGTACAGATACGCAGTATTTT
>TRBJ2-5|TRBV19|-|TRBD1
CASSIGTGVGYQETQYF
TGTGCCAGTAGTATCGGGACAGGGGTTGGGTACCAAGAGACCCAGTACTTC
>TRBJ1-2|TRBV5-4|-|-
CASSFAARTNYGYTF
TGTGCCAGCAGCTTCGCGGCCAGAACTAACTATGGCTACACCTTC
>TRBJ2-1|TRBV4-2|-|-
CASSQDPPGLGSYNEQFF
TGTGCCAGCAGCCAAGATCCCCCGGGACTTGGCTCCTACAATGAGCAGTTCTTC
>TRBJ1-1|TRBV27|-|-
CASSLLVGQGNTEAFF
TGTGCCAGCAGTTTATTGGTGGGCCAGGGGAACACTGAAGCTTTCTTT
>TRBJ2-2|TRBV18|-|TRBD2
CASSPGLAGAAGELFF
TGTGCCAGCTCACCAGGCCTAGCGGGAGCCGCCGGGGAGCTGTTTTTT
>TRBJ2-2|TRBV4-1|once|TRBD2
CASSQELAGIMNTGELFF
TGCGCCAGCAGCCAAGAATTAGCGGGGATAATGAACACCGGGGAGCTGTTTTTT
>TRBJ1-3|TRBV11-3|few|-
CASSSRSGNTIYF
TGTGCCAGCAGCTCGAGGTCTGGAAACACCATATATTTT
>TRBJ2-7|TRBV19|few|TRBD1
CASSMAGGFEQYF
TGTGCCAGTAGTATGGCAGGGGGCTTCGAGCAGTACTTC
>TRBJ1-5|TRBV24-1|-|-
CATSGPTGSQDGTQHF
TGTGCCACCAGTGGTCCTACAGGGTCGCAAGATGGGACCCAGCATTTT
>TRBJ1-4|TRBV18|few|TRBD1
CASSSRQGSNEKLFF
TGTGCCAGCTCAAGTCGACAGGGGTCTAATGAAAAACTGTTTTTT
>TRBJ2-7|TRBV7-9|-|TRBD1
CASSLGVGTGSYEQYF
TGTGCCAGCAGCTTAGGAGTGGGGACAGGGTCCTACGAGCAGTACTTC
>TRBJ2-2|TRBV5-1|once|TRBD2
CASSAGRVTGELFF
TGCGCCAGCAGCGCAGGGAGGGTCACCGGGGAGCTGTTTTTT
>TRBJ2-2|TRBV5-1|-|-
CASSARVRNTGELFF
TGCGCCAGCAGCGCCAGGGTGAGGAACACCGGGGAGCTGTTTTTT
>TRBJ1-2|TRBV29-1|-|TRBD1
CSVLRGQEAGYTF
TGCAGCGTTCTTCGAGGACAGGAGGCTGGCTACACCTTC
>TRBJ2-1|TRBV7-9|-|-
CASSLGSGRNNEQFF
TGTGCCAGCAGCTTAGGTTCGGGGAGGAACAATGAGCAGTTCTTC